The present T cell receptor (beta chain) was sequenced within a study of T cell repertoires in aging, cancer and after chemotherapy. A mixed TRB-A/B primer pool amplified rearranged TRB by multiplex touch-down PCR. MiXCR, run by TCRdb on the multiplex PCR reads, gives a single entry per CDR3 protein. Among under 10,000 distinct CDR3 sequences listed, around a third were seen once. This clonotype was recorded a few times. Peripheral blood genomic DNA, not sorted cells or RNA, was the template. The receptor's source is a human donor in good health. The sequencing sample was made of blood.

The CDR3 nucleotides read TGTGCCAGCAGTCCGATGGCTCGAATAAGGGGCACTGAAGCTTTCTTT. Protein product: CASSPMARIRGTEAFF. This chain links TRBV6-2 or TRBV6-3 with TRBJ1-1; TRBD1 is a possible D gene (5 bases). V was cut by 5 bases and J by 4 bases, with 20 bases left in between. The V gene's germline CDR1 is MNHEY and CDR2 SVGEGT. The CDR3 spans 16 residues.